This is a list of T cell receptor beta chains from one sample in a study of blood T cell repertoires in COVID-19. Assay: immunoSEQ multiplex PCR; the TCRdb copy retains only in-frame clones and omits some. The sample lists about 250,000 clones, roughly 80% occurring once. The sequencing sample was made of peripheral blood. These receptors were taken from an elderly woman with acute or convalescent COVID-19. The CDR3 runs from the conserved cysteine through the conserved F or W. The D gene is left open where the match is weak. The listing skips clone size in some rows; elsewhere it reads once, few, many or a size class.

V,D,J,size,CDR3,DNA
TRBV5-4,TRBD1,TRBJ2-3,.,CASSPRTGATDTQYF,TGTGCCAGCAGCCCCCGGACAGGGGCCACAGATACGCAGTATTTT
TRBV5-1,TRBD2,TRBJ2-7,.,CASSMPGGPYEQYF,TGCGCCAGCAGCATGCCGGGAGGGCCCTACGAGCAGTACTTC
TRBV19,.,TRBJ1-6,.,CASSIDGFSSYNSPLHF,TGTGCCAGTAGTATAGACGGTTTTAGCTCCTATAATTCACCCCTCCACTTT
TRBV30,.,TRBJ1-4,.,CAWSRGGNEKLFF,TGTGCCTGGAGCAGGGGCGGTAATGAAAAACTGTTTTTT
TRBV4-1,TRBD1,TRBJ1-1,.,CASSPAAGTATEAFF,TGCGCCAGCAGCCCAGCTGCCGGGACAGCCACTGAAGCTTTCTTT
TRBV5-4,.,TRBJ2-6,once,CASSLEQGSGANVLTF,TGTGCCAGCAGCTTGGAGCAGGGCTCAGGGGCCAACGTCCTGACTTTC
TRBV7-2,.,TRBJ1-2,once,CASSPIGTNYGYTF,TGTGCCAGCAGCCCAATCGGGACAAACTATGGCTACACCTTC
TRBV11-2,TRBD2,TRBJ2-7,once,CASSTNSGSSYEQYF,TGTGCCAGCAGCACCAATAGCGGGAGCTCCTACGAGCAGTACTTC
TRBV5-1,.,TRBJ2-1,.,CASSFQGSSYNEQFF,TGCGCCAGCAGCTTTCAGGGCAGCTCCTACAATGAGCAGTTCTTC
TRBV5-4,TRBD2,TRBJ2-3,.,CASSFGGGGLISTDTQYF,TGTGCCAGCAGCTTTGGAGGCGGGGGGCTAATTAGCACAGATACGCAGTATTTT
TRBV7-3,.,TRBJ2-3,.,CASSLIGQGSTDTQYF,TGTGCCAGCAGCTTAATAGGCCAGGGGAGCACAGATACGCAGTATTTT
TRBV4-1,TRBD2,TRBJ2-1,once,CASSQPQLAGSLNEQFF,TGCGCCAGCAGCCAGCCCCAGCTAGCGGGTTCCCTCAATGAGCAGTTCTTC
TRBV7-4,TRBD1,TRBJ1-5,.,CASSFSSTGGGRSNQPQHF,TGTGCCAGCAGCTTTTCCTCGACAGGGGGAGGTAGAAGCAATCAGCCCCAGCATTTT
TRBV18,TRBD2,TRBJ2-7,.,CASSPAGLLRGAYEQYF,TGTGCCAGCTCACCCGCTGGATTATTGCGGGGGGCCTACGAGCAGTACTTC
TRBV3-1/TRBV3-2,.,TRBJ1-4,.,CASSQAGMGHSGEKLFF,TGTGCCAGCAGCCAAGCCGGGATGGGCCATAGTGGAGAAAAACTGTTTTTT
TRBV5-1,TRBD2,TRBJ2-5,.,CASSLPSGRTQETQYF,TGCGCCAGCAGCTTGCCCAGCGGGAGAACCCAAGAGACCCAGTACTTC
TRBV6-1,.,TRBJ2-1,.,CASSDWGRVVYNEQFF,TGTGCCAGCAGTGACTGGGGGCGAGTGGTCTACAATGAGCAGTTCTTC
TRBV12-3/TRBV12-4,.,TRBJ1-2,.,CASSLGRTYGYTF,TGTGCCAGCAGCTTAGGGCGGACTTATGGCTACACCTTC
TRBV11-1,.,TRBJ1-6,.,CASSPRRNSPLHF,TGTGCCAGCAGCCCTCGTCGGAATTCACCCCTCCACTTT
TRBV28,.,TRBJ1-5,.,CASTGSIEPQHF,TGTGCCAGCACAGGGTCGATAGAGCCCCAGCATTTT
TRBV7-6,.,TRBJ2-7,.,CASSLHRGAGSYEQYF,TGTGCCAGCAGTCTACATCGGGGGGCGGGCTCCTACGAGCAGTACTTC
TRBV15,TRBD1,TRBJ1-5,.,CATSSLDRDSQPQHF,TGTGCCACCAGCTCCCTAGACAGGGATAGTCAGCCCCAGCATTTT
TRBV6-5,TRBD2,TRBJ2-5,.,CASNGLAGVETQYF,TGTGCCAGCAATGGACTAGCGGGGGTGGAGACCCAGTACTTC
TRBV12-3/TRBV12-4,.,TRBJ1-1,.,CASSLSVNTEAFF,TGTGCCAGCAGTTTATCGGTGAACACTGAAGCTTTCTTT
TRBV25-1,TRBD1,TRBJ1-4,.,CASGRTGDEKLFF,TGTGCCAGCGGACGGACAGGAGATGAAAAACTGTTTTTT
TRBV11-2,TRBD2,TRBJ2-1,.,CASSLRESEQFF,TGTGCCAGCAGCTTGCGGGAGAGTGAGCAGTTCTTC
TRBV28,TRBD2,TRBJ2-5,.,CASGLWTSGTQYF,TGTGCCAGCGGCCTTTGGACTAGCGGGACCCAGTACTTC